One and the same sample provided the 21 T cell receptor beta chains below, sequenced in a study of T cells in Graves' hyperthyroidism and ophthalmopathy. Amplification of TCR beta CDR3 regions was performed using RNA transcripts as template. HTBI primers drove first-round RT-PCR of the TCR CDR3. From the multiplex PCR reads, TCRdb called clonotypes with MiXCR, one entry per CDR3 protein. The sample gives some 740,000 distinct CDR3 sequences, 11% to 15% of which show up once; roughly 10% is in the top ten. Sequences were obtained from blood. Receptors originate from a woman aged 18-29 years with Graves' hyperthyroidism.

This clonotype was counted at least ten times. V is TRBV27 and J is TRBJ2-7, with a tentative D call TRBD1 (6 bases). The CDR3 consists of 14 residues. Trimming took 8 bases from V and 2 from J, leaving 16 bases between them. Germline CDR1 is MNHEY and CDR2 is SMNVEV (reference sequence). CDR3 sequence reads: CASRPGHLPYEQYF. The CDR3 region has the DNA TGTGCCAGCCGTCCGGGACACTTACCCTACGAGCAGTACTTC.

This clonotype was recorded a few times. The V and J genes are TRBV28 and TRBJ2-3; the match to TRBD2 covers 10 bases. The CDR3 sequence is 14 residues long. V dropped 7 bases and J dropped 5; count of bases not matched to a gene: 6. The V gene's germline CDR1 is MDHEN and CDR2 SYDVKM. The CDR3 loop reads CASKSGRALDTQYF. The DNA of the CDR3 is TGTGCCAGCAAGAGCGGGAGGGCCTTAGATACGCAGTATTTT.

The V gene is TRBV2, the J gene TRBJ1-5; 9 bases are a match to TRBD1. J lost 3 bases, V lost 5 bases, and 5 bases had no gene match. The CDR3 runs 15 residues. The germline V gene encodes CDR1 SNHLY and CDR2 FYNNEI. CDR3 region: CASSIGTGNNQPQHF. In DNA form, the CDR3 reads TGTGCCAGCAGTATCGGGACAGGGAACAATCAGCCCCAGCATTTT.

The V call is TRBV3-1, the J call TRBJ2-5; TRBD1 is a possible D gene (5 bases). V was cut by 5 bases and J by 4 bases, with 17 bases left in between. The CDR3 is 15 amino acids. CDR1 LGHDT and CDR2 YNNKEL come from the germline V gene (reference sequence). As DNA, the CDR3 is TGTGCCAGCAGCTTAGGCCTCTGGGGCGGAGAGACCCAGTACTTC. Its translation is CASSLGLWGGETQYF.

This chain joins TRBV7-2 and TRBJ2-1, with a tentative D call TRBD2 (5 bases). The ends were cut back, 3 bases at V and 5 bases at J, with 17 bases in the middle. Germline CDR1 is SGHTA and CDR2 is FQGNSA. The CDR3 consists of 16 residues. The CDR3 DNA reads as TGTGCCAGCAGCTTTCCGACTACAGCTCGGGACAATGAGCAGTTCTTC. Residues: CASSFPTTARDNEQFF.

This clonotype appeared a few times. The gene calls are TRBV4-1 and TRBJ2-2; 7 nucleotides match TRBD2. The CDR3 has 14 amino acids. Per germline, CDR1 MGHRA and CDR2 YSYEKL. J was trimmed by 7 bases and V by 3 bases; bases with no gene match: 5. The CDR3 region has the DNA TGCGCCAGCAGCCAGCGGGAGCGGAACGGGGAGCTGTTTTTT. It encodes CASSQRERNGELFF.

This chain links TRBV6-2 or TRBV6-3 with TRBJ2-2; possible D gene TRBD2, 5 bases. There are 18 residues in the CDR3. Trimming took off 0 bases at V and 0 bases at J, with 14 bases between the two ends. Per germline, CDR1 MNHEY and CDR2 SVGEGT. The CDR3 sequence is CASSYSPGYPANTGELFF. The CDR3, as DNA: TGTGCCAGCAGTTACTCGCCGGGATACCCCGCGAACACCGGGGAGCTGTTTTTT.

The chain recombines TRBV7-3 with TRBJ2-3, with 13 bases identical to TRBD2. The V gene end was trimmed by 0 bases and the J gene end by 0 bases; junction bases not matched to a gene: 21. The CDR3 has 24 residues. The germline gives CDR1 SGHTA, CDR2 FQGTGA. This CDR3 is CASSLTRRKTSGRVPGNSTDTQYF. As DNA, the CDR3 is TGTGCCAGCAGCTTAACGCGGAGAAAAACTAGCGGGAGGGTCCCCGGAAACAGCACAGATACGCAGTATTTT.

This clonotype was observed many times. The chain employs TRBV12-3 or TRBV12-4 and TRBJ2-7; tentatively, D is TRBD1 or TRBD2 (5 bases each). The CDR3 totals 14 residues. Trimming pared 6 bases from V and 0 bases from J, leaving 12 bases between. CDR3 amino acids: CASRWDPSSYEQYF. CDR3 coding DNA: TGTGCCAGCAGGTGGGACCCTAGCTCCTACGAGCAGTACTTC.

The V call is TRBV5-1, the J call TRBJ2-3, with 14 bases aligning to TRBD2. The germline V gene encodes CDR1 SGHRS and CDR2 YFSETQ. Losses at the gene ends were 4 bases for V and 4 bases for J; bases not matched to a gene: 11. This CDR3 contains 18 residues. In DNA form, the CDR3 reads TGCGCCAGCAGCCCCCGGGGACTAGCGGGAGCACGAGCAGATACGCAGTATTTT. Translated: CASSPRGLAGARADTQYF.

This clonotype was detected many times. The genes are TRBV5-1 and TRBJ2-3; D might be TRBD2 (7 bases). This CDR3 comprises 19 residues. Between the trimmed V and J ends, which lost 4 bases and 0 bases, there was a span of 24 bases. The V gene's germline CDR1 is SGHRS and CDR2 YFSETQ. CDR3 in amino acids: CASSRPTGRGRLSTDTQYF. CDR3 sequence (DNA): TGCGCCAGCAGCCGTCCTACAGGGCGGGGGAGGCTTAGCACAGATACGCAGTATTTT.

This clonotype was recorded many times. This chain connects TRBV12-3 or TRBV12-4 to TRBJ2-7; TRBD2 agrees at 10 bases. The CDR3 is 16 residues long. After removal of 4 bases from V and 4 bases from J, the junction contained 10 bases not matched to a gene. CDR3 nucleotide sequence: TGTGCCAGCAGTTCATCCGCCGGGACTAGCGAGTACGAGCAGTACTTC. Protein: CASSSSAGTSEYEQYF.

This clonotype was seen a few times. This sequence joins TRBV5-6 and TRBJ2-5, with TRBD2 matching 10 bases. The CDR3 spans 16 residues. The V segment lost 6 bases and the J segment 4 bases; nucleotides outside the gene matches: 12. Germline CDR1 SGHDT, CDR2 YYEEEE. The CDR3, as DNA: TGTGCCAGCATTGGCTCGAGGCCTAGCGGGAGAGAGACCCAGTACTTC. Translated: CASIGSRPSGRETQYF.

In this sample, this clonotype turned up many times. The rearrangement joins TRBV7-2 to TRBJ2-7, with D perhaps given as TRBD1 or TRBD2 (5 bases each). V was cut by 3 bases and J by 5 bases, with 17 bases left in between. The CDR3 covers 15 residues. The V gene's germline CDR1 is SGHTA and CDR2 FQGNSA. The CDR3 DNA sequence: TGTGCCAGCAGCTTGCCGGGACGCGTTGCTCACGAGCAGTACTTC. Its protein is CASSLPGRVAHEQYF.

This clonotype was detected ten times or more. V usage is TRBV27 and J usage is TRBJ2-7; D may be TRBD2 (7 bases). Germline assignment: CDR1 MNHEY and CDR2 SMNVEV (reference sequence). This CDR3 comprises 15 residues. Trimming left V 4 bases short and J 2 bases short, with 15 bases between. CDR3 DNA sequence: TGTGCCAGCAGTTGGGTGGGCGGGGGCACCTACGAGCAGTACTTC. Amino acid sequence: CASSWVGGGTYEQYF.

This clonotype was counted between two and nine times. The rearrangement joins TRBV15 to TRBJ2-5, with 8 bases fitting TRBD1. With V trimmed by 3 bases and J by 2 bases, 8 bases remained unmatched. The CDR3 extends over 16 amino acids. Germline V CDR1 and CDR2: LNHNV, YYDKDF (reference sequence). CDR3 DNA: TGTGCCACCAGCAGTACGGGACAGGAGATACAAGAGACCCAGTACTTC. Protein: CATSSTGQEIQETQYF.

Only one count was recorded for this clonotype. Germline is not matched at one junction end, which may reflect a read error. The J gene is TRBJ2-3, the V gene TRBV24-1; D is ambiguous. Germline CDR1 is KGHDR and CDR2 is SFDVKD. The CDR3 has 12 amino acids. The CDR3 region has the DNA TGTGCCGCCAGTGATGCCAGAGATACGCAGTATTTT. It is translated as CAASDARDTQYF.

In its sample, this clonotype was seen a few times. The gene calls are TRBV27 and TRBJ2-1; 8 nucleotides match TRBD2. V was clipped by 5 bases and J by 6 bases; unmatched bases: 9. Germline V gene lookup returns CDR1 MNHEY and CDR2 SMNVEV (reference sequence). The CDR3 length is 15 residues. The DNA for the CDR3 is TGTGCCAGCAGTCCCGTAGCGGGACTGCGCAATGAGCAGTTCTTC. Encoded protein: CASSPVAGLRNEQFF.

This clonotype was seen repeatedly, ten times or more. The genes are TRBV7-9 and TRBJ1-1; D may be TRBD1 (6 bases). The germline gives CDR1 SEHNR, CDR2 FQNEAQ (reference sequence). Trimming took 4 bases from V and 1 from J, leaving 10 bases between them. The CDR3 sequence is 14 residues long. The CDR3 sequence: CASSSNRENTEAFF. The CDR3 coding sequence is TGTGCCAGCAGCTCAAACAGGGAGAACACTGAAGCTTTCTTT.

This clonotype was recorded many times. The CDR3 region is CASSLGRAASYNEQFF. The CDR3, as DNA: TGTGCCAGCAGCCTCGGGAGGGCCGCTTCCTACAATGAGCAGTTCTTC. V and J are TRBV11-2 and TRBJ2-1; 8 positions agree with TRBD2. The CDR3 consists of 16 residues. Germline trimming cut 5 bases from V and 1 base from J; bases unmatched to any gene: 7. CDR1 is SGHAT, CDR2 FQNNGV, per germline.

This clonotype was recorded at least ten times. V and J are TRBV5-6 and TRBJ2-3; 7 nucleotides match TRBD1. The J segment lost 7 bases and the V segment lost 3 bases, leaving 5 bases of the junction unmatched. The germline CDR1 and CDR2 sequences are SGHDT and YYEEEE. The CDR3 is 13 residues long. This chain's CDR3 is CASSSGQTYTQYF. The CDR3 coding sequence is TGTGCCAGCAGCTCGGGACAGACCTATACGCAGTATTTT. The complete variable domain, with remaining parts taken from reference TRBV5-6 and TRBJ2-3, reads DAGVTQSPTHLIKTRGQQVTLRCSPKSGHDTVSWYQQALGQGPQFIFQYYEEEERQRGNFPDRFSGHQFPNYSSELNVNALLLGDSALYLCASSSGQTYTQYFGPGTRLTVL.